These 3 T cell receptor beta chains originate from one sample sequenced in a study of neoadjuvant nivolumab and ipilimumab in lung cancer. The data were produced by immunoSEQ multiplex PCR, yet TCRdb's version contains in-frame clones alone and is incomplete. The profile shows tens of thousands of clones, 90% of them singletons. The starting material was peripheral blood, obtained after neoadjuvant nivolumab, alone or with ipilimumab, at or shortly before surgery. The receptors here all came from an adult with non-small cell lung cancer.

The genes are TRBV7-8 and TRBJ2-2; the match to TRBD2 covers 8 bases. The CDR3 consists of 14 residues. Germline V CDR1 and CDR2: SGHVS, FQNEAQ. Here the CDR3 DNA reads TGTGGTGCGGGGGGCCGATTGAACACCGGGGAGCTGTTTTTT. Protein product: CGAGGRLNTGELFF.

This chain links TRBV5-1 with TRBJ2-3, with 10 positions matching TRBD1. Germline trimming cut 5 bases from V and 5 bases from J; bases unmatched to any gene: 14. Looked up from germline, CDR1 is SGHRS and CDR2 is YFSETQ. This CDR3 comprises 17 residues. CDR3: CASSLGATGGRIDTQYF. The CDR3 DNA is TGCGCCAGCAGTCTGGGGGCGACAGGGGGCCGGATAGATACGCAGTATTTT. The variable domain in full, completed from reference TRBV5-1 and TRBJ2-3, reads KAGVTQTPRYLIKTRGQQVTLSCSPISGHRSVSWYQQTPGQGLQFLFEYFSETQRNKGNFPGRFSGRQFSNSRSEMNVSTLELGDSALYLCASSLGATGGRIDTQYFGPGTRLTVL.

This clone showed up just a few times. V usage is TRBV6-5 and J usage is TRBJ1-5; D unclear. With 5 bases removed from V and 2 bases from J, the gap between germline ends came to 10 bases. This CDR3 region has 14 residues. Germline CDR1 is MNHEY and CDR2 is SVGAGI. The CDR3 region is CASSTGVGNQPQHF. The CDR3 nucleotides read TGTGCCAGCAGTACCGGCGTTGGCAATCAGCCCCAGCATTTT.